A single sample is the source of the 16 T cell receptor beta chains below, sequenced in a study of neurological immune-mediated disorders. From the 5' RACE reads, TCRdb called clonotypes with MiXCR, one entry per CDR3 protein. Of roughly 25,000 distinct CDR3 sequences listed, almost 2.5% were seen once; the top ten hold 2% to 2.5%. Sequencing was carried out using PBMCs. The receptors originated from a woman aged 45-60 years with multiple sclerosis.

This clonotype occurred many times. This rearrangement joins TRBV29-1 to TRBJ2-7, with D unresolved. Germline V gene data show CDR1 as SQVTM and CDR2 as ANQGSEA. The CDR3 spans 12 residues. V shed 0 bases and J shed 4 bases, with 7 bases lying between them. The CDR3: CSVEEGVYEQYF. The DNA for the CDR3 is TGCAGCGTTGAAGAGGGTGTGTACGAGCAGTACTTC.

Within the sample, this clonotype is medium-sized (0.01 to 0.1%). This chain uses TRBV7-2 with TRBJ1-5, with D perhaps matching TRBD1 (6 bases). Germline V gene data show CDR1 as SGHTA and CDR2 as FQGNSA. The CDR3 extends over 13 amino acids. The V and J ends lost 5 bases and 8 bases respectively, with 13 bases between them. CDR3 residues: CASSPGVREPQHF. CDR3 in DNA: TGTGCCAGCAGCCCAGGGGTGCGGGAGCCCCAGCATTTT.

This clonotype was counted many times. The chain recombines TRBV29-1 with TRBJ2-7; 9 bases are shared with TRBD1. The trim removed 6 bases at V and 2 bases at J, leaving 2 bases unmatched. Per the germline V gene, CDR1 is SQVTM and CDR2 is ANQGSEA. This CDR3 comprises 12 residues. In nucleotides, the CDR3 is TGCAGCGTAAGGACAGGGGCCTACGAGCAGTACTTC. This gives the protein CSVRTGAYEQYF.

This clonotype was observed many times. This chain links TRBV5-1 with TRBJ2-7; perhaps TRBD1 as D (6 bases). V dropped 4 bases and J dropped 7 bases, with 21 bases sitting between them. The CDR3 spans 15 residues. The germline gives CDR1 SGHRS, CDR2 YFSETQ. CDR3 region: CASSPYPSQGGEQYF. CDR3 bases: TGCGCCAGCAGCCCCTACCCTTCACAGGGTGGGGAGCAGTACTTC.

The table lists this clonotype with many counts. CDR3: CASSVGGGYTEAFF. The CDR3 DNA is TGTGCCAGCAGCGTAGGGGGGGGCTACACTGAAGCTTTCTTT. The V gene is TRBV9, the J gene TRBJ1-1; the D gene is possibly TRBD1 (6 bases). The V and J ends lost 0 bases and 3 bases respectively, with 9 bases between them. Germline CDR1 is SGDLS and CDR2 is YYNGEE. This CDR3 has 14 residues.

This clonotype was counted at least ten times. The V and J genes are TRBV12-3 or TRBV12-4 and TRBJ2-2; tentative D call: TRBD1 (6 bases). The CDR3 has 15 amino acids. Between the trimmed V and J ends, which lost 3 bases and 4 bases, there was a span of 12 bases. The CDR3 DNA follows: TGTGCCAGCAGTTTCGGGCAGGGGCCCACCGGGGAGCTGTTTTTT. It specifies CASSFGQGPTGELFF.

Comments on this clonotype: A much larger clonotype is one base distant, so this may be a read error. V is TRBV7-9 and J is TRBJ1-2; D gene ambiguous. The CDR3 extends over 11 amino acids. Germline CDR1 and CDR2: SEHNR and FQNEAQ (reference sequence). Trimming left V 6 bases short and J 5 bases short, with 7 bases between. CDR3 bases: TGTGCCAGCAGATTAATGTATGGCTACACCTTC. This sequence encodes CASRLMYGYTF.

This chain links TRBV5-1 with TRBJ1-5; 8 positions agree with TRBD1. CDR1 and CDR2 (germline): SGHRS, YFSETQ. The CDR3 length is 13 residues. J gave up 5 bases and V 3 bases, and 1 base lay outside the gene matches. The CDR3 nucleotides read TGCGCCAGCAGCTCACAGGGGGATCAGCCCCAGCATTTT. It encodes CASSSQGDQPQHF. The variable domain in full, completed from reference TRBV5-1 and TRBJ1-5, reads KAGVTQTPRYLIKTRGQQVTLSCSPISGHRSVSWYQQTPGQGLQFLFEYFSETQRNKGNFPGRFSGRQFSNSRSEMNVSTLELGDSALYLCASSSQGDQPQHFGDGTRLSIL.

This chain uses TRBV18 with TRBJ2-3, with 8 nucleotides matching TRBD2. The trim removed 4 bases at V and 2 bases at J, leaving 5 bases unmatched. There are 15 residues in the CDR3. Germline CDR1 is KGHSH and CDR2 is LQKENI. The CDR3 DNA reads TGTGCCAGCTCACGAGGCGGGAGGCACACAGATACGCAGTATTTT. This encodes CASSRGGRHTDTQYF.

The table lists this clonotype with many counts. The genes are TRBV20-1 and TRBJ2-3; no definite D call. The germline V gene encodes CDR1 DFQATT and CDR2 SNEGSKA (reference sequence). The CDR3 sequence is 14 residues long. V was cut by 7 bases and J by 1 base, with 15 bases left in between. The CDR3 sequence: CSVPAIRGTDTQYF. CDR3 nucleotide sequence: TGCAGTGTCCCGGCAATTCGGGGCACAGATACGCAGTATTTT.

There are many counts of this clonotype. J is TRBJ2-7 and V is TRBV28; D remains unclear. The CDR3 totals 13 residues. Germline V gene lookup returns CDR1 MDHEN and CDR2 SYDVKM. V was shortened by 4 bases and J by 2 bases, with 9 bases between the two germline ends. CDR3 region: CASSSRVPYEQYF. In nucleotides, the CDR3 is TGTGCCAGCAGTTCTCGGGTACCCTACGAGCAGTACTTC. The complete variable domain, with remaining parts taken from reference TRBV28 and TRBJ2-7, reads DVKVTQSSRYLVKRTGEKVFLECVQDMDHENMFWYRQDPGLGLRLIYFSYDVKMKEKGDIPEGYSVSREKKERFSLILESASTNQTSMYLCASSSRVPYEQYFGPGTRLTVT.

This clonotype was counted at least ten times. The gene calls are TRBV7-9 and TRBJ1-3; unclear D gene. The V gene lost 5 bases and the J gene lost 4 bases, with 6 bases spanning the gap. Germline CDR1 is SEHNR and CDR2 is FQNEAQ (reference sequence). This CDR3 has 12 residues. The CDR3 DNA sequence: TGTGCCAGCAGCATCAGCGGAAACACCATATATTTT. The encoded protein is CASSISGNTIYF. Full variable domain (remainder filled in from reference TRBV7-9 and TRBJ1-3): DTGVSQNPRHKITKRGQNVTFRCDPISEHNRLYWYRQTLGQGPEFLTYFQNEAQLEKSRLLSDRFSAERPKGSFSTLEIQRTEQGDSAMYLCASSISGNTIYFGEGSWLTVV.

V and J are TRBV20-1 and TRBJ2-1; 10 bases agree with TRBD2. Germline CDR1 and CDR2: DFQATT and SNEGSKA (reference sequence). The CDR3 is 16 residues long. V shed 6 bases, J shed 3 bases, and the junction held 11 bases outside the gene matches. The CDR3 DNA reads TGCAGTGCCTTCCCAAGCGGGAGGGGGGGCTACAATGAGCAGTTCTTC. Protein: CSAFPSGRGGYNEQFF.

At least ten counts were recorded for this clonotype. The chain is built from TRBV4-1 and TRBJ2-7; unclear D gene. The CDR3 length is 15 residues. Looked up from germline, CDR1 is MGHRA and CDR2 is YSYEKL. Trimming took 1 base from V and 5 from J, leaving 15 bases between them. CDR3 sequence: CASSQASDDTHEQYF. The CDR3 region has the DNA TGCGCCAGCAGCCAAGCGTCGGACGACACCCACGAGCAGTACTTC.

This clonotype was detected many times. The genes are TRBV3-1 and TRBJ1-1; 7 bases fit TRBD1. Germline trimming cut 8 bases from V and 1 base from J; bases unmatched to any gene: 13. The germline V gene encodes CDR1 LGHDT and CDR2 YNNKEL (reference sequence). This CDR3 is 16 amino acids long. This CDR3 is CASGKTGLQTNTEAFF. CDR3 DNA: TGTGCCAGCGGTAAGACAGGGTTACAAACGAACACTGAAGCTTTCTTT.

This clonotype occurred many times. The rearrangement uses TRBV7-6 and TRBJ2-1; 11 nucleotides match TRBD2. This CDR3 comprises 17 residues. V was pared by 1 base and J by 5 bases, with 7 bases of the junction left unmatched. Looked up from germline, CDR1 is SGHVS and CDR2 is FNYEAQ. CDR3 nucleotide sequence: TGTGCCAGCAGCTTAGAGCCCCTGGGACTAGCGGACAATGAGCAGTTCTTC. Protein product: CASSLEPLGLADNEQFF.